This entry lists 18 T cell receptor beta chains sequenced from one sample in a study of T cells in Graves' hyperthyroidism and ophthalmopathy. There were TCR beta CDR3 regions amplified from RNA transcripts. When the TCR CDR3 underwent first-round RT-PCR, the HTBI primer set was used. TCRdb re-called the multiplex PCR reads with MiXCR, one entry per CDR3 protein. In the table there are fewer than 650,000 distinct CDR3 sequences, roughly 14% of which are singletons. What was sequenced was blood. The source is a woman aged 40 to 50 with Graves' ophthalmopathy.

This sequence joins TRBV6-1 and TRBJ2-7, with a possible D match to TRBD1 (6 bases). V was clipped by 4 bases and J by 1 base, with 11 bases between them. This CDR3 region has 14 residues. The germline gives CDR1 MNHNS, CDR2 SASEGT. The CDR3 DNA sequence: TGTGCCAGCAGTGCTTCGGGACAATCCTACGAGCAGTACTTC. It codes for CASSASGQSYEQYF.

This clonotype was seen ten or more times. The chain joins TRBV6-1 to TRBJ2-7; D is unresolved. Germline CDR1 and CDR2: MNHNS and SASEGT. Trimming took off 6 bases at V and 2 bases at J, with 11 bases between the two ends. This CDR3 is built from 13 residues. CDR3 residues: CASSSGVTYEQYF. As DNA, the CDR3 is TGTGCCAGCAGCTCCGGTGTGACCTACGAGCAGTACTTC.

In its sample, this clonotype was seen many times. V is TRBV9 and J is TRBJ2-7; 9 bases are a match to TRBD2. The CDR3 consists of 13 residues. Germline CDR1 and CDR2: SGDLS and YYNGEE. The junction had 6 bases not matched to a gene; V was cut back by 5 bases and J by 6 bases. Written as DNA, the CDR3 is TGTGCCAGCAGTAGCGGGAGTGGTCTCGAGCAGTACTTC. Translating gives CASSSGSGLEQYF.

This clonotype was seen repeatedly, ten times or more. The V and J genes are TRBV20-1 and TRBJ2-7; 16 positions agree with TRBD2. V gave up 0 bases and J gave up 0 bases; unmatched junction bases: 8. Per the germline V gene, CDR1 is DFQATT and CDR2 is SNEGSKA (reference sequence). CDR3 length: 19 amino acids. CDR3 DNA: TGCAGTGCTAGAGATCCGTCGGGACTAGCGGGAGGGCCCTCCTACGAGCAGTACTTC. Encoded protein: CSARDPSGLAGGPSYEQYF.

This clonotype was counted between two and nine times. In nucleotides, the CDR3 is TGTGCCAGCAGCCAAGATTCGGGGGTCGAGGCGCCCCAGCATTTT. Residues: CASSQDSGVEAPQHF. The J gene is TRBJ1-5, the V gene TRBV4-2, with TRBD1 as a possible D gene (5 bases). Trimming took 0 bases from V and 9 from J, leaving 15 bases between them. The CDR3 covers 15 residues. CDR1 and CDR2 (germline): LGHNA, YNFKEQ.

This clonotype was detected a few times. The V and J genes are TRBV7-2 and TRBJ2-2; 16 bases fit TRBD2. Trimming cost V 2 bases and J 3 bases; bases outside gene matches: 9. The CDR3 covers 20 residues. The germline V gene has CDR1 SGHTA and CDR2 FQGNSA. CDR3: CASSLLGTSGRALDTGELFF. The DNA of the CDR3 is TGTGCCAGCAGCTTATTAGGGACTAGCGGGAGGGCCCTCGACACCGGGGAGCTGTTTTTT. The full variable domain, with the rest looked up from reference TRBV7-2 and TRBJ2-2, is GAGVSQSPSNKVTEKGKDVELRCDPISGHTALYWYRQSLGQGLEFLIYFQGNSAPDKSGLPSDRFSAERTGGSVSTLTIQRTQQEDSAVYLCASSLLGTSGRALDTGELFFGEGSRLTVL.

This clonotype has a count of ten or more. The gene calls are TRBV6-5 and TRBJ1-6; D gene unclear. V was clipped by 1 base and J by 7 bases, with 11 bases between them. Germline-derived CDR1 and CDR2 are MNHEY and SVGAGI. The CDR3 is made up of 15 amino acids. CDR3 in DNA: TGTGCCAGCAGTTACTATGGCAGGAAAAATTCACCCCTCCACTTT. The encoded protein is CASSYYGRKNSPLHF.

In its sample, this clonotype was seen many times. The chain joins TRBV24-1 to TRBJ1-1; the D is unclear. Trimming left V 6 bases short and J 10 bases short, with 17 bases between. Germline loops: CDR1 KGHDR, CDR2 SFDVKD. The length of the CDR3 is 13 residues. This CDR3 reads CATSLRSTGRAFF. The CDR3 bases are TGTGCCACCAGTCTTCGGTCAACGGGCAGAGCTTTCTTT.

In this sample, this clonotype turned up many times. DNA for the CDR3: TGCGCCAGCAGCCAAGATCTCAGGCACCTAGCGGGAGGGATCGAGCAGTACTTC. It encodes CASSQDLRHLAGGIEQYF. V is TRBV4-1 and J is TRBJ2-7; 12 bases map to TRBD2. The germline CDR1 and CDR2 sequences are MGHRA and YSYEKL. V trimming: 0 bases; J trimming: 6 bases; junction bases outside the gene matches: 12. The CDR3 covers 18 residues.

In this sample, this clonotype turned up many times. This chain links TRBV28 with TRBJ2-6; D is uncertain. This CDR3 region has 13 residues. The V gene's germline CDR1 is MDHEN and CDR2 SYDVKM. V was clipped by 7 bases and J by 2 bases, with 6 bases between them. As DNA, the CDR3 is TGTGCCAGCAAACCTCCTGGGGCCAACGTCCTGACTTTC. Translating it yields CASKPPGANVLTF. Using reference TRBV28 and TRBJ2-6 for the parts outside the CDR3, the full variable domain is DVKVTQSSRYLVKRTGEKVFLECVQDMDHENMFWYRQDPGLGLRLIYFSYDVKMKEKGDIPEGYSVSREKKERFSLILESASTNQTSMYLCASKPPGANVLTFGAGSRLTVL.

The V and J genes are TRBV6-1 and TRBJ2-7; D is perhaps TRBD1 or TRBD2 (5 bases each). CDR1 MNHNS and CDR2 SASEGT come from the germline V gene. The CDR3 covers 14 residues. The V end was cut by 5 bases, the J end by 0 bases, with 11 bases between. The DNA of the CDR3 is TGTGCCAGCAGTACCCGGGACGCCTCCTACGAGCAGTACTTC. It specifies CASSTRDASYEQYF.

The genes are TRBV7-3 and TRBJ2-7; TRBD1 aligns across 10 bases. The CDR3 covers 15 residues. CDR1 is SGHTA, CDR2 FQGTGA, per germline. J lost 2 bases, V lost 6 bases, and 7 bases had no gene match. CDR3 in DNA: TGTGCCAGCAGGCCGGGACAGGGGATGGCCTACGAGCAGTACTTC. It yields the protein CASRPGQGMAYEQYF.

This clonotype has at least ten counts. The final CDR3 position lacks the conserved phenylalanine or tryptophan, pointing to a likely read error. This chain links TRBV6-5 with TRBJ1-1; TRBD1 is a possible D gene (6 bases). CDR1 MNHEY and CDR2 SVGAGI come from the germline V gene. The V gene lost 6 bases and the J gene lost 6 bases, with 20 bases spanning the gap. The CDR3 runs to 15 residues. The CDR3 sequence is CASSLKPRGRAEAFL. CDR3 in DNA: TGTGCCAGCAGCTTAAAACCCAGGGGTAGGGCTGAAGCTTTCCTT.

Ten or more counts support this clonotype. The chain is built from TRBV6-5 and TRBJ1-1; D remains unclear. CDR3 length: 13 residues. Germline values: CDR1 MNHEY, CDR2 SVGAGI. V shed 2 bases and J shed 1 base, with 5 bases lying between them. For the CDR3, the DNA is TGTGCCAGCAGTTACCGGAGGAACACTGAAGCTTTCTTT. This translates into CASSYRRNTEAFF.

This clonotype was seen only a few times. This may be a read error: a much more frequent sequence differs by one nucleotide. The V gene is TRBV19, the J gene TRBJ1-3; 7 bases are a match to TRBD1. The germline V gene has CDR1 LNHDA and CDR2 SQIVND (reference sequence). J was trimmed by 4 bases and V by 7 bases; bases with no gene match: 7. The CDR3 has 14 residues. The CDR3 reads CASKDRALGNTIYF. The CDR3 nucleotides are TGTGCCAGTAAAGACAGGGCCCTCGGAAACACCATATATTTT.

This clonotype appeared a few times. The chain carries TRBV29-1 and TRBJ2-7; D gene unclear. This CDR3 region has 14 residues. V lost 6 bases, J lost 2 bases, and 17 bases lay in between. Germline lookup yields CDR1 SQVTM and CDR2 ANQGSEA. The CDR3 protein is CSVASGITAYEQYF. CDR3 coding DNA: TGCAGCGTAGCCTCTGGAATTACCGCCTACGAGCAGTACTTC.

This clonotype was counted ten times or more. This rearrangement joins TRBV12-3 or TRBV12-4 to TRBJ1-1; the D is unclear. Trimming removed 3 bases at V and 7 bases at J, with 12 bases between. The CDR3 spans 13 residues. As DNA, the CDR3 is TGTGCCAGCAGTTTTCGGGGTGGCCATGAAGCTTTCTTT. This sequence encodes CASSFRGGHEAFF.

The chain carries TRBV5-1 and TRBJ2-7; D might be TRBD1 (5 bases). Trimming shortened V by 0 bases and J by 1 base, and 11 bases separated the two germline ends. Germline CDR1 reads SGHRS; CDR2 reads YFSETQ. CDR3 length equals 15 residues. As DNA, the CDR3 is TGCGCCAGCAGCTTGGGGCAGGGTCGGTCCTACGAGCAGTACTTC. Its translation is CASSLGQGRSYEQYF.